A single sample gave rise to the 5 T cell receptor beta chains below, sequenced in a study of cytomegalovirus exposure and HLA in healthy donors. PCR primers comprised 60 Vbeta and 13 Jbeta primers. Data came from immunoSEQ multiplex PCR; TCRdb stores just in-frame clones and leaves some out. The sample gives approximately 110,000 clones, less than 80% of which show up once; about 1.9% is in the top ten. Sequencing was done on a sample of PBMCs. The source of these receptors is a middle-aged man in good health and CMV-seronegative.

This rearrangement joins TRBV5-6 to TRBJ1-2; TRBD1 matches 7 bases. The germline gives CDR1 SGHDT, CDR2 YYEEEE. CDR3 length: 14 residues. Trimming took 3 bases from V and 4 from J; bases not matched to a gene: 6. The CDR3 nucleotides read TGTGCCAGCAGCTCCGGACAGGAAATCTATGGCTACACCTTC. The encoded protein is CASSSGQEIYGYTF.

In nucleotides, the CDR3 is TGTGCCATCAGTGAGACGGGGACAGGGAGCACAGATACGCAGTATTTT. Protein sequence: CAISETGTGSTDTQYF. The V call is TRBV10-3, the J call TRBJ2-3; TRBD1 aligns across 9 bases. V gave up 2 bases and J gave up 0 bases; unmatched junction bases: 3. Germline V CDR1 and CDR2: ENHRY, SYGVKD. The CDR3 loop spans 16 amino acids.

The chain couples TRBV9 to TRBJ1-1; the match to TRBD1 covers 10 bases. The CDR3 length is 18 residues. Trimming removed 0 bases from V and 3 bases from J; junction bases left unmatched: 11. CDR1 SGDLS and CDR2 YYNGEE come from the germline V gene. CDR3 DNA: TGTGCCAGCAGCGTAGCTTTCGGAGACAGGGGGCGCGACACTGAAGCTTTCTTT. This translates into CASSVAFGDRGRDTEAFF.

The chain uses TRBV16 and TRBJ2-1, with TRBD1 as a possible D gene (5 bases). Germline lookup yields CDR1 KGHSY and CDR2 FQNENV. Trimming removed 0 bases from V and 9 bases from J, with 9 bases in between. This CDR3 is built from 13 residues. The CDR3 coding sequence is TGTGCCAGCAGCCAATCAACAAGGGGTGAGCAGTTCTTC. Protein: CASSQSTRGEQFF. Together with reference TRBV16 and TRBJ2-1, the CDR3 gives the full variable domain: GEEVAQTPKHLVRGEGQKAKLYCAPIKGHSYVFWYQQVLKNEFKFLISFQNENVFDETGMPKERFSAKCLPNSPCSLEIQATKLEDSAVYFCASSQSTRGEQFFGPGTRLTVL.

This chain joins TRBV7-2 and TRBJ1-1; D is undetermined. The germline CDR1 and CDR2 sequences are SGHTA and FQGNSA. The CDR3 is 14 amino acids. Trimming took off 2 bases at V and 1 base at J, with 8 bases between the two ends. The CDR3, as DNA: TGTGCCAGCAGCTTATTCCCAGGGAACACTGAAGCTTTCTTT. It translates to CASSLFPGNTEAFF. Filled out from reference TRBV7-2 and TRBJ1-1, the complete variable domain reads GAGVSQSPSNKVTEKGKDVELRCDPISGHTALYWYRQSLGQGLEFLIYFQGNSAPDKSGLPSDRFSAERTGGSVSTLTIQRTQQEDSAVYLCASSLFPGNTEAFFGQGTRLTVV.